The 27 T cell receptor beta chains listed next were all sequenced from one sample in a study of control samples from healthy donors and cancer patients. Repertoires were generated with immunoSEQ multiplex PCR, while TCRdb's copy carries only in-frame clones and drops some. The table includes 250,000 to 300,000 clones, over 75% detected once. Sequenced sample: PBMCs. All receptors derive from a woman aged 60-75 years with lung cancer.

The chain employs TRBV7-6 and TRBJ2-7; 9 positions match TRBD1. The CDR3 covers 16 residues. Germline assignment: CDR1 SGHVS and CDR2 FNYEAQ. V shed 5 bases, J shed 5 bases, and the junction held 13 bases outside the gene matches. For the CDR3, the DNA is TGTGCCAGCAGCCAATCCGGGACAGGGATGATCCACGAGCAGTACTTC. Its translation: CASSQSGTGMIHEQYF.

The chain carries TRBV18 and TRBJ2-5, with 9 bases aligning to TRBD2. With V trimmed by 4 bases and J by 1 base, 1 base remained unmatched. The length of the CDR3 is 14 residues. Germline V gene lookup returns CDR1 KGHSH and CDR2 LQKENI. CDR3 sequence (DNA): TGTGCCAGCTCACTACTAGCGGGCCAAGAGACCCAGTACTTC. Its protein product is CASSLLAGQETQYF.

This chain uses TRBV30 with TRBJ1-3; a possible D gene is TRBD1 (5 bases). The germline CDR1 and CDR2 sequences are GTSNPN and SVGIG (reference sequence). The CDR3 is 13 amino acids. V lost 4 bases to trimming and J lost 4 bases, with 11 bases between them. CDR3 nucleotide sequence: TGTGCCTGGATCGGCAGGGCAGGAAACACCATATATTTT. The encoded protein is CAWIGRAGNTIYF.

For this clone: The sample has other DNA sequences that encode this CDR3 too. This chain uses TRBV6-5 with TRBJ2-3, with TRBD1 identical over 9 bases. The CDR3 has 15 amino acids. Germline CDR1 reads MNHEY; CDR2 reads SVGAGI. V dropped 2 bases and J dropped 6; count of bases not matched to a gene: 6. The CDR3 reads CASSYGDRDTDTQYF. Written as DNA, the CDR3 is TGTGCCAGCAGTTACGGGGACAGGGACACGGATACGCAGTATTTT.

The chain employs TRBV4-1 and TRBJ2-5, with 9 positions matching TRBD1. The CDR3 contains 16 residues. The J segment lost 3 bases and the V segment lost 4 bases, leaving 9 bases of the junction unmatched. In germline, CDR1 is MGHRA, CDR2 YSYEKL. The CDR3 is CASSPVSWDREETQYF. The CDR3 bases are TGCGCCAGCAGCCCTGTTAGTTGGGACAGGGAAGAGACCCAGTACTTC.

The chain is built from TRBV2 and TRBJ1-1; TRBD1 is a possible D gene (5 bases). From germline, CDR1 is SNHLY and CDR2 FYNNEI. V was trimmed by 8 bases and J by 1 base, leaving 11 bases between them. The CDR3 totals 13 residues. CDR3 in DNA: TGTGCCAGCCACGGGGGTACGAACACTGAAGCTTTCTTT. This encodes CASHGGTNTEAFF.

The CDR3 DNA reads as TGCGCCAGCAGCTCGGGAAACTACGAGCAGTACTTC. Its translation: CASSSGNYEQYF. The rearrangement joins TRBV5-1 to TRBJ2-7, with a possible D match to TRBD2 (5 bases). Looked up from germline, CDR1 is SGHRS and CDR2 is YFSETQ. Trimming cost V 3 bases and J 3 bases, with 7 bases left between them. CDR3 length equals 12 residues.

The chain joins TRBV7-9 to TRBJ2-7; 7 nucleotides agree with TRBD2. Unmatched junction bases numbered 6, after V lost 4 bases and J lost 9 bases. The CDR3 has 12 residues. The germline V gene encodes CDR1 SEHNR and CDR2 FQNEAQ (reference sequence). Here the CDR3 DNA reads TGTGCCAGCAGCTGGGAGGCTAGCGGGCAGTACTTC. This sequence encodes CASSWEASGQYF.

The CDR3 DNA sequence: TGTGCCAGCAGCCCATCGAGGGACAGCTGGACTGGCTACACCTTC. It translates to CASSPSRDSWTGYTF. The rearrangement joins TRBV7-2 to TRBJ1-2, with TRBD1 matching 7 bases. The CDR3 totals 15 residues. Germline trimming cut 5 bases from V and 7 bases from J; bases unmatched to any gene: 13. Germline CDR1 reads SGHTA; CDR2 reads FQGNSA.

This clone was picked up a small number of times. The genes are TRBV9 and TRBJ1-1; D unclear. The CDR3 runs to 15 residues. V lost 6 bases to trimming and J lost 3 bases, with 18 bases between them. The germline V gene encodes CDR1 SGDLS and CDR2 YYNGEE. CDR3 residues: CASTRSITWDTEAFF. The CDR3, as DNA: TGTGCCAGCACCCGATCGATAACTTGGGACACTGAAGCTTTCTTT.

The J gene is TRBJ2-5, the V gene TRBV18, with D maybe TRBD2 (5 bases). The CDR3 totals 14 residues. Germline V gene sequence: CDR1 KGHSH, CDR2 LQKENI. Trimming cost V 0 bases and J 2 bases, with 7 bases left between them. This chain's CDR3 is CASSPPSGQETQYF. CDR3 DNA: TGTGCCAGCTCACCACCGAGCGGTCAAGAGACCCAGTACTTC. Variable domain in full (rest from reference TRBV18 and TRBJ2-5): NAGVMQNPRHLVRRRGQEARLRCSPMKGHSHVYWYRQLPEEGLKFMVYLQKENIIDESGMPKERFSAEFPKEGPSILRIQQVVRGDSAAYFCASSPPSGQETQYFGPGTRLLVL.

The gene calls are TRBV7-2 and TRBJ1-1; D is unclear. This CDR3 spans 14 amino acids. V was cut by 1 base and J by 1 base, with 7 bases left in between. Germline-derived CDR1 and CDR2 are SGHTA and FQGNSA. CDR3 loop: CASSLDRGNTEAFF. CDR3 sequence (DNA): TGTGCCAGCAGCTTAGATCGGGGGAACACTGAAGCTTTCTTT.

The chain is built from TRBV5-5 and TRBJ2-1; 10 bases are shared with TRBD2. The trim removed 4 bases at V and 1 base at J, leaving 8 bases unmatched. CDR1 is SGHKS and CDR2 is YYEKEE in the germline V gene (reference sequence). CDR3 length equals 17 residues. The CDR3 DNA follows: TGTGCCAGCAGCGCCCGGCAAGCGGGGGGGTCCTACAATGAGCAGTTCTTC. This codes for CASSARQAGGSYNEQFF.

This clone was seen a single time. V usage is TRBV21-1 and J usage is TRBJ1-2; the D segment call TRBD1 is taken from the table without a DNA check. TRBV21-1 represents a pseudogene. The CDR3 extends over 15 amino acids. The CDR3, as DNA: TGTGCCAGCCCCAACCCGGGACAGTTAAACTATGGCTACACCTTC. It specifies CASPNPGQLNYGYTF.

The chain joins TRBV19 to TRBJ1-4; D perhaps matches TRBD1 (6 bases). Germline CDR1 LNHDA, CDR2 SQIVND (reference sequence). With 5 bases removed from V and 13 bases from J, the gap between germline ends came to 17 bases. The CDR3 is 13 amino acids. The CDR3 sequence: CASSQQGIVRLFF. The CDR3 DNA reads TGTGCCAGTAGTCAGCAGGGGATTGTACGACTGTTTTTT.

The chain carries TRBV5-4 and TRBJ2-2, with 7 bases aligning to TRBD2. Trimming at V came to 3 bases and at J to 0 bases, leaving 5 bases not matched to a gene. Germline lookup yields CDR1 SGHNT and CDR2 YYREEE (reference sequence). This CDR3 region has 16 residues. The CDR3 region is CASSSSAGANTGELFF. The CDR3 DNA reads TGTGCCAGCAGCTCTTCGGCGGGGGCGAACACCGGGGAGCTGTTTTTT. The full variable domain, its missing parts supplied by reference TRBV5-4 and TRBJ2-2, is ETGVTQSPTHLIKTRGQQVTLRCSSQSGHNTVSWYQQALGQGPQFIFQYYREEENGRGNFPPRFSGLQFPNYSSELNVNALELDDSALYLCASSSSAGANTGELFFGEGSRLTVL.

The table lists this clone with a few counts. CDR3 sequence: CASSPEGQGRNEQFF. The DNA of the CDR3 is TGCGCCAGCAGTCCCGAGGGGCAGGGAAGGAATGAGCAGTTCTTC. This chain uses TRBV4-1 with TRBJ2-1; perhaps D is TRBD1 or TRBD2 (5 bases each). The germline CDR1 and CDR2 sequences are MGHRA and YSYEKL. V lost 6 bases, J lost 7 bases, and 19 bases lay in between. This CDR3 contains 15 residues.

V and J are TRBV10-3 and TRBJ2-4; tentatively, D is TRBD1 (6 bases). V lost 0 bases, J lost 2 bases, and 14 bases lay in between. The germline V gene encodes CDR1 ENHRY and CDR2 SYGVKD. This CDR3 contains 17 residues. CDR3 loop: CAISESRATGTKNIQYF. The CDR3 coding sequence is TGTGCCATCAGTGAGTCGAGGGCTACAGGGACCAAAAACATTCAGTACTTC.

The V call is TRBV2, the J call TRBJ1-1; 9 nucleotides agree with TRBD1. Trimming at V came to 8 bases and at J to 4 bases, leaving 11 bases not matched to a gene. CDR1 is SNHLY and CDR2 is FYNNEI in the germline V gene. The CDR3 runs to 15 residues. CDR3 bases: TGTGCCAGCGAAAAGGACAGGGGAGCGATCACTGAAGCTTTCTTT. This sequence encodes CASEKDRGAITEAFF.

In this sample, this clone turned up a few times. The chain uses TRBV7-9 and TRBJ1-3; the D is unclear. CDR1 and CDR2 from the germline V gene are SEHNR and FQNEAQ (reference sequence). V gave up 3 bases and J gave up 0 bases, with 9 bases separating them. The CDR3 runs to 15 residues. CDR3 bases: TGTGCCAGCAGCTTGCCTATAGCCTCTGGAAACACCATATATTTT. The encoded protein is CASSLPIASGNTIYF.

This sequence joins TRBV19 and TRBJ1-1; no clear D gene. The ends were cut back, 7 bases at V and 2 bases at J, with 14 bases in the middle. There are 14 residues in the CDR3. CDR1 is LNHDA, CDR2 SQIVND, per germline (reference sequence). DNA for the CDR3: TGTGCCAGTATGAGTATATATGGAAACACTGAAGCTTTCTTT. Translating gives CASMSIYGNTEAFF.

The chain is built from TRBV28 and TRBJ2-1; no clear D gene. The V gene's germline CDR1 is MDHEN and CDR2 SYDVKM. The CDR3 spans 11 residues. Trimming stripped 5 bases from V and 7 bases from J, with 6 bases between. CDR3 loop: CASSITNEQFF. In DNA form, the CDR3 reads TGTGCCAGCAGTATAACGAATGAGCAGTTCTTC.

This chain uses TRBV5-8 with TRBJ2-3; 12 bases are shared with TRBD1. The CDR3 loop spans 16 amino acids. V was pared by 4 bases and J by 4 bases, with 7 bases of the junction left unmatched. Germline values: CDR1 SGHTS, CDR2 YDEGEE. The chain's CDR3 is CASSPGQGALADTQYF. In DNA form, the CDR3 reads TGTGCCAGCAGCCCGGGACAGGGGGCTTTGGCAGATACGCAGTATTTT.

This clone was counted between two and nine times. The chain employs TRBV5-5 and TRBJ1-6; D remains unclear. The CDR3 spans 14 residues. Looked up from germline, CDR1 is SGHKS and CDR2 is YYEKEE (reference sequence). Deletions cut 2 bases from V and 8 bases from J, with 11 bases between. CDR3 region: CASSFAGPDSPLHF. CDR3 sequence (DNA): TGTGCCAGCAGCTTTGCCGGTCCTGATTCACCCCTCCACTTT.

The chain joins TRBV2 to TRBJ2-3; no clear D. The ends were cut back, 4 bases at V and 7 bases at J, with 6 bases in the middle. This CDR3 is built from 11 residues. Per the germline V gene, CDR1 is SNHLY and CDR2 is FYNNEI. The CDR3 is CASSGVNTQYF. In DNA, the CDR3 is TGTGCCAGCAGTGGGGTGAATACGCAGTATTTT.

A single count supports this clone. The chain employs TRBV5-1 and TRBJ2-3; 7 positions agree with TRBD2. Germline-derived CDR1 and CDR2 are SGHRS and YFSETQ. V gave up 1 base and J gave up 0 bases; unmatched junction bases: 8. The CDR3 has 17 amino acids. CDR3 sequence reads: CASSLFGLADSTDTQYF. Written as DNA, the CDR3 is TGCGCCAGCAGCTTGTTCGGTCTAGCGGATAGCACAGATACGCAGTATTTT.

This rearrangement joins TRBV18 to TRBJ1-2, with 9 bases that match TRBD1. V shed 6 bases and J 11 bases; nucleotides not matched to a gene: 10. Germline assignment: CDR1 KGHSH and CDR2 LQKENI. The CDR3 is 13 amino acids. CDR3: CASSWDRERGYTF. The CDR3 region has the DNA TGTGCCAGCTCTTGGGACAGGGAAAGAGGATACACCTTC.